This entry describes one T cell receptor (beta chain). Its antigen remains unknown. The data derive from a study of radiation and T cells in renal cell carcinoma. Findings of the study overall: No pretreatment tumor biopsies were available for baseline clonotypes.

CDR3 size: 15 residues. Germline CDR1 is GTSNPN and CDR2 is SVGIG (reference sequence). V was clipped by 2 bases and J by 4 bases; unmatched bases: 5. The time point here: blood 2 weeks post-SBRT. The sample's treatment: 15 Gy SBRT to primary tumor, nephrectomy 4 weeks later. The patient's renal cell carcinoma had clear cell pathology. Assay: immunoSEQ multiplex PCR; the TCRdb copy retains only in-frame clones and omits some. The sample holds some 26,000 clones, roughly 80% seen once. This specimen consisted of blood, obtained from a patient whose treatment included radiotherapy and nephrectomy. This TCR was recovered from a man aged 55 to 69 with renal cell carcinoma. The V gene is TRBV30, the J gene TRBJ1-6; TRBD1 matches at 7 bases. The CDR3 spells CAWSRRGLYNSPLHF. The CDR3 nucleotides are TGTGCCTGGAGTCGAAGGGGGCTGTATAATTCACCCCTCCACTTT.